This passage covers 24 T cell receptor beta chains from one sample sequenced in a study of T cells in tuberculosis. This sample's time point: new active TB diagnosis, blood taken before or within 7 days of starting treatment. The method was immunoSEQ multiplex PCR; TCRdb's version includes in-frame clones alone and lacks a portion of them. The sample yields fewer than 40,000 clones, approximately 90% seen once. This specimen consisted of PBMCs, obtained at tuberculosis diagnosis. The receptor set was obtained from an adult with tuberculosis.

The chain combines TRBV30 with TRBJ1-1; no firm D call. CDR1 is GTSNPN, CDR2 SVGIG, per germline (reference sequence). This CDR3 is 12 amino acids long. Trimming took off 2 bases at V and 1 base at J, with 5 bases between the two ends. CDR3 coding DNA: TGTGCCTGGAGTTTTAGGAACACTGAAGCTTTCTTT. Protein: CAWSFRNTEAFF.

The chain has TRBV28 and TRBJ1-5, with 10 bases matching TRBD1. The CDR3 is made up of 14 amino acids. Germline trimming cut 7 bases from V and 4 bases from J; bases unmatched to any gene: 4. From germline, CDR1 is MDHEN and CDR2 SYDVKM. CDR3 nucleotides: TGTGCCAGCACCGACAGGGGGCGAAATCAGCCCCAGCATTTT. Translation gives CASTDRGRNQPQHF.

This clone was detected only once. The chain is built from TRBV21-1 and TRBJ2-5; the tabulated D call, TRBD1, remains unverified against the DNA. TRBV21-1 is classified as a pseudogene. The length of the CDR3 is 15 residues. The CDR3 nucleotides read TGTGCCAGCAGCAAATCAGTGACAGGGCACGAGACCCAGTACTTC. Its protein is CASSKSVTGHETQYF.

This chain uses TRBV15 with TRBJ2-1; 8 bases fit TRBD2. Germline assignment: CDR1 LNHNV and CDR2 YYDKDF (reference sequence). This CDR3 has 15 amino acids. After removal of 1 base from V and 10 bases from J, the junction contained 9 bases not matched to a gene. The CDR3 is CATSRAYGGAGEQFF. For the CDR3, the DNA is TGTGCCACCAGCAGAGCCTACGGGGGGGCGGGAGAGCAGTTCTTC. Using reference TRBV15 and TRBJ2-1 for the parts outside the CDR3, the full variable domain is DAMVIQNPRYQVTQFGKPVTLSCSQTLNHNVMYWYQQKSSQAPKLLFHYYDKDFNNEADTPDNFQSRRPNTSFCFLDIRSPGLGDTAMYLCATSRAYGGAGEQFFGPGTRLTVL.

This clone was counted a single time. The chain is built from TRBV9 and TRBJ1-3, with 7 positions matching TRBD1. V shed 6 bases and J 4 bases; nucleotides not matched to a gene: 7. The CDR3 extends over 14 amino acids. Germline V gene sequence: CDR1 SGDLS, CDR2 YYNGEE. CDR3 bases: TGTGCCAGCAACCCCCAGGGGGACGGAAACACCATATATTTT. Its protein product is CASNPQGDGNTIYF. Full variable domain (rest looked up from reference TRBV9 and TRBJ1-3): DSGVTQTPKHLITATGQRVTLRCSPRSGDLSVYWYQQSLDQGLQFLIQYYNGEERAKGNILERFSAQQFPDLHSELNLSSLELGDSALYFCASNPQGDGNTIYFGEGSWLTVV.

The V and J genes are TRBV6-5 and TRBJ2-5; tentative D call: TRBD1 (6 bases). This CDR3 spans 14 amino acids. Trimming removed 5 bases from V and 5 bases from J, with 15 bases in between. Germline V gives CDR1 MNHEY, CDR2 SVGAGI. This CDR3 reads CASSNHRARETQYF. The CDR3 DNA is TGTGCCAGCAGTAACCACAGGGCCCGGGAGACCCAGTACTTC.

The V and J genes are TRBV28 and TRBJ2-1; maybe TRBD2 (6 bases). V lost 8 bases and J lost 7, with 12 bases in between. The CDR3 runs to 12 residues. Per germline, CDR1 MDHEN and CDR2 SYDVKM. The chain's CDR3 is CASWSRGNEQFF. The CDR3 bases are TGTGCCAGCTGGAGTCGGGGGAATGAGCAGTTCTTC.

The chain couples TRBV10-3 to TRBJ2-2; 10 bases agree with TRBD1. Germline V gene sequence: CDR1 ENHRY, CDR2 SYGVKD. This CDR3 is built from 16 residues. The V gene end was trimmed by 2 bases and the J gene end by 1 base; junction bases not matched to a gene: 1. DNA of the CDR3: TGTGCCATCAGTGAGGGGACAGGGGTGAACACCGGGGAGCTGTTTTTT. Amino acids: CAISEGTGVNTGELFF.

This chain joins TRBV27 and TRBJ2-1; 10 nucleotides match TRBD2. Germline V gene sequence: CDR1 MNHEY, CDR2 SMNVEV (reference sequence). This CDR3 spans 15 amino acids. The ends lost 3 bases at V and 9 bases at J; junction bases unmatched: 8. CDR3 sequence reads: CASSFLSGGAGEQFF. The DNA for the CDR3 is TGTGCCAGCAGTTTCTTAAGCGGGGGGGCAGGTGAGCAGTTCTTC.

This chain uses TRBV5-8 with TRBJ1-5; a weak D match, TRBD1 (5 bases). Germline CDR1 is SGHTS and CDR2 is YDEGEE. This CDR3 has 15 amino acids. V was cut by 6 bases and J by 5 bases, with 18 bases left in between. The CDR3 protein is CASNTNLGVDQPQHF. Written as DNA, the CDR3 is TGTGCCAGCAACACGAACCTAGGGGTAGATCAGCCCCAGCATTTT.

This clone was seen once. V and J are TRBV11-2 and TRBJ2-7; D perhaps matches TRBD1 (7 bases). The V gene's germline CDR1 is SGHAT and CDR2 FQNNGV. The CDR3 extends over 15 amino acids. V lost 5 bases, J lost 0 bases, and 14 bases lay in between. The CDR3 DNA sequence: TGTGCCAGCAGCGGCGGGACAGACCTCTCCTACGAGCAGTACTTC. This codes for CASSGGTDLSYEQYF.

The CDR3 DNA is TGCGCCAGCAGCCAAGTAGCGGGGGACTACGAGCAGTACTTC. This translates into CASSQVAGDYEQYF. V and J are TRBV4-1 and TRBJ2-7, with 9 bases aligning to TRBD2. Germline V CDR1 and CDR2: MGHRA, YSYEKL. V lost 1 base and J lost 3; bases outside the gene matches: 1. This CDR3 is built from 14 residues.

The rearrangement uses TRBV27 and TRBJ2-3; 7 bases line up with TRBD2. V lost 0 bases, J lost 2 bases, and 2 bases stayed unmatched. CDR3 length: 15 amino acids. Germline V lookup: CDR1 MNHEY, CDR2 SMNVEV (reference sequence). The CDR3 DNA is TGTGCCAGCAGTTTATCGGGGGGGGTCACAGATACGCAGTATTTT. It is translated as CASSLSGGVTDTQYF.

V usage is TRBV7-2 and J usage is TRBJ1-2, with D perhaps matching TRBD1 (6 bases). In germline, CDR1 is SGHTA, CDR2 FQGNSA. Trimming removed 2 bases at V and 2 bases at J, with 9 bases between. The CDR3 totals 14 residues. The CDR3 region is CASSLRTDNYGYTF. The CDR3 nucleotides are TGTGCCAGCAGCTTAAGGACAGACAACTATGGCTACACCTTC.

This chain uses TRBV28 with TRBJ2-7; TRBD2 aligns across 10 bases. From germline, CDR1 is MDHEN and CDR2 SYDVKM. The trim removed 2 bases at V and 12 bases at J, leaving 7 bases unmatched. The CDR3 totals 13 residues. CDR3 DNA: TGTGCCAGCAGTTTACTAGCGGGGGCCGTCCTGTACGTC. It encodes CASSLLAGAVLYV.

CDR3 amino acids: CASSRVLAGEYEQYF. CDR3 nucleotides: TGTGCCAGCAGCCGAGTACTAGCGGGGGAGTACGAGCAGTACTTC. The V gene is TRBV4-2, the J gene TRBJ2-7; 11 bases agree with TRBD2. CDR1 is LGHNA and CDR2 is YNFKEQ in the germline V gene. The CDR3 has 15 amino acids. The trim removed 4 bases at V and 4 bases at J, leaving 6 bases unmatched.

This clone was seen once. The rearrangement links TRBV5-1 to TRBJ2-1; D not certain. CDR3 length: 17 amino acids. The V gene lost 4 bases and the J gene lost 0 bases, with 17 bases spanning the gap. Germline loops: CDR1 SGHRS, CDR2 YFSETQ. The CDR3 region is CASSLNGFAYSYNEQFF. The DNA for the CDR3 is TGCGCCAGCAGCCTGAATGGCTTCGCTTACTCCTACAATGAGCAGTTCTTC.

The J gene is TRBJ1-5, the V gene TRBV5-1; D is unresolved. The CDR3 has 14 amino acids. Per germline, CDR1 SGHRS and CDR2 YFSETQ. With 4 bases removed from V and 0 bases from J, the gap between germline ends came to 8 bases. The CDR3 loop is CASSPTGSNQPQHF. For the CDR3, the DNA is TGCGCCAGCAGCCCGACGGGTAGCAATCAGCCCCAGCATTTT.

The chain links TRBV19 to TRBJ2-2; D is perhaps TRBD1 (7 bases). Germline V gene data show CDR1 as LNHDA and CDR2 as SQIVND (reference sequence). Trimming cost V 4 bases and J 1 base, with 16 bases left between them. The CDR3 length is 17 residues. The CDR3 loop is CASSKRGGQVNTGELFF. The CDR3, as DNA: TGTGCCAGTAGTAAGAGGGGAGGACAGGTGAACACCGGGGAGCTGTTTTTT.

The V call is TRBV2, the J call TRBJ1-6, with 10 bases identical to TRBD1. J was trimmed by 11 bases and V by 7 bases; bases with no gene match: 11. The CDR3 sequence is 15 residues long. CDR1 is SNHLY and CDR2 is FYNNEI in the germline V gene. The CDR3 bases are TGTGCCAGCAAACCCGGGACAGGGGATGGGGCACCCCTCCACTTT. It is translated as CASKPGTGDGAPLHF.

CDR3 DNA: TGCGCCAGCAGTGATACGGGGCGACCCCCAGGACTATACAATGAGCAGTTCTTC. Translation: CASSDTGRPPGLYNEQFF. The rearrangement joins TRBV10-1 to TRBJ2-1, with D possibly being TRBD2 (6 bases). The CDR3 contains 18 residues. V lost 3 bases and J 4 bases, leaving 22 bases between the germline ends. The V gene's germline CDR1 is WNHNN and CDR2 SYGVQD (reference sequence).

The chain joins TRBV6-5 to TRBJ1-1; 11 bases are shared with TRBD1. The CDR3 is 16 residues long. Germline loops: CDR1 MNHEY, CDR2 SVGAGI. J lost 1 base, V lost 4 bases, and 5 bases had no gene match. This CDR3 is CASSFQDRGQNTEAFF. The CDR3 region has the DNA TGTGCCAGCAGTTTCCAGGACAGGGGGCAGAACACTGAAGCTTTCTTT.

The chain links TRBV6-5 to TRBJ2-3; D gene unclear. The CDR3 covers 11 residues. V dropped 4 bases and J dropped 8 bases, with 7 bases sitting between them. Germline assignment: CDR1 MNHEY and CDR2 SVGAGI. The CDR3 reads CASSSSATQYF. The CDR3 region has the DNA TGTGCCAGCAGTTCCTCGGCTACGCAGTATTTT.

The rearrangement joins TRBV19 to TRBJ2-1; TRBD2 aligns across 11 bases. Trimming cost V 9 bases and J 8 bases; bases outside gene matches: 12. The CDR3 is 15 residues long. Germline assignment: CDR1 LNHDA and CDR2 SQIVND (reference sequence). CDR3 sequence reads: CASLSGGADGYEQFF. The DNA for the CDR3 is TGTGCCAGCCTTAGCGGGGGGGCGGACGGGTATGAGCAGTTCTTC.